This T cell receptor (beta chain) was recovered during a study of regulatory T cells in long-lasting Graves disease. In this sample, this clonotype turned up many times. The time point denotes: newly diagnosed GD, antithyroid drugs for less than 3 months. There was RNA extracted from PBMCs, and the TCR library was made from it. iRepertoire HTBI primers and Arm-PCR of CDR3 regions built TCR beta libraries. TCRdb processed the multiplex PCR reads anew with MiXCR; each CDR3 protein has one entry. The repertoire has over 500,000 distinct CDR3 sequences, approximately 15% of them found once; the top ten carry approximately 20%. V lost 9 bases, J lost 1 base, and 10 bases lay in between. The CDR3 is 13 amino acids. The data also belong to a second study, concerning T cells in Graves' hyperthyroidism and ophthalmopathy. As that report states: Reasons for excluding patients were uncontrolled infection, other autoimmune disease, pregnancy or lactation.

This material consisted of peripheral blood mononuclear cells (PBMCs), taken at new diagnosis, from a patient treated with antithyroid drugs. The chain uses TRBV12-3 or TRBV12-4 and TRBJ2-1; a weak D match, TRBD1 (5 bases). This sequence was found in a woman in her twenties or thirties with Graves disease. The CDR3 sequence is CASGQLSYNEQFF. CDR3 bases: TGTGCCAGTGGACAATTATCCTACAATGAGCAGTTCTTC.